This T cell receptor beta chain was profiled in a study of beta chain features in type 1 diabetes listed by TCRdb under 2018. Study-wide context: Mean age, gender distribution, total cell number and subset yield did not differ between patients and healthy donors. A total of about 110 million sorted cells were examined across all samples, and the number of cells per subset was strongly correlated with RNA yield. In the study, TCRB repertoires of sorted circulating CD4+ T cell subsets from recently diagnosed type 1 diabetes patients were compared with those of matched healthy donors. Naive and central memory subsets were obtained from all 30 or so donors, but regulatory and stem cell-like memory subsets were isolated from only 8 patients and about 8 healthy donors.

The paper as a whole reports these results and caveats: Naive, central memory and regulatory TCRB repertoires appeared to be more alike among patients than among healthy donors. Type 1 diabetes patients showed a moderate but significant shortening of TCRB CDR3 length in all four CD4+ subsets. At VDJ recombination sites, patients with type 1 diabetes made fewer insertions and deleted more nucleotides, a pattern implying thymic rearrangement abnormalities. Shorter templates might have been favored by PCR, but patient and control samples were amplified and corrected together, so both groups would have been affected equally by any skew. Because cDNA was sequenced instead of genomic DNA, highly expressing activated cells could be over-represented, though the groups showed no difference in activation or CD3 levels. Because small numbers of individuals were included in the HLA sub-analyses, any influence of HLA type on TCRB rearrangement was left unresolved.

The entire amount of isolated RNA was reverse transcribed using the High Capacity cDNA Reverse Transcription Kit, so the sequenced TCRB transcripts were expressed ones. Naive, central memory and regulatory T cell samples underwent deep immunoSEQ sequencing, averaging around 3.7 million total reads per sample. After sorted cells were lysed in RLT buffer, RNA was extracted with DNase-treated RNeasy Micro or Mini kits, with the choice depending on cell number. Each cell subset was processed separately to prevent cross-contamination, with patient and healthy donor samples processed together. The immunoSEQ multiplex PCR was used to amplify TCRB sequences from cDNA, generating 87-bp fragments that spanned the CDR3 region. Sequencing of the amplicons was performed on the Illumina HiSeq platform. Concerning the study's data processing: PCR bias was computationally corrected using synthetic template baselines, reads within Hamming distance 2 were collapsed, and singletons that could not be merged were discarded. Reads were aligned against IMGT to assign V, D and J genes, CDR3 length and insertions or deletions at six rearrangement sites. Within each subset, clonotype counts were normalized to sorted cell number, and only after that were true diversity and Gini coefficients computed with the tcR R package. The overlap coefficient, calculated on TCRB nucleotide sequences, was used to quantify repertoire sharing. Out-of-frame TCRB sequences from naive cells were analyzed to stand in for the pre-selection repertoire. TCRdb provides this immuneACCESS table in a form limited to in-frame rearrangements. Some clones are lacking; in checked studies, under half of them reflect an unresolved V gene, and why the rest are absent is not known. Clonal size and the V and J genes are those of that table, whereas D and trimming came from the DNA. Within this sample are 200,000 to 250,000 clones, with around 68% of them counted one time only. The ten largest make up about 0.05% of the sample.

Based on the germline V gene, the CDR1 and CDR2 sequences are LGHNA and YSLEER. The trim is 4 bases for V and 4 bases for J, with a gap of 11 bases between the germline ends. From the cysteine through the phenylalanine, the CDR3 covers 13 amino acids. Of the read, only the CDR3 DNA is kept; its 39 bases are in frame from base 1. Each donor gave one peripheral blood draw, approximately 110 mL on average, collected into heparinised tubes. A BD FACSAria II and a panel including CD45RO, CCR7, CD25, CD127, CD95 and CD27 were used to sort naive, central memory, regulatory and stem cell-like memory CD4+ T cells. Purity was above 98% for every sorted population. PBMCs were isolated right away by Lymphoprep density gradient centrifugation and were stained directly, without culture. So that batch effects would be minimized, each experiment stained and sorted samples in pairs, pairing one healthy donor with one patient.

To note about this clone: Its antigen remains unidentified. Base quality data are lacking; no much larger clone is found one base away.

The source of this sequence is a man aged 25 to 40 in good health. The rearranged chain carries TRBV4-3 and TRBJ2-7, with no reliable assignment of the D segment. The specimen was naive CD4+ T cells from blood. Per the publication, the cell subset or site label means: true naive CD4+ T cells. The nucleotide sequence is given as TGCGCCAGCAGCCTCGCCGAAGGATACGAGCAGTACTTC. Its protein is CASSLAEGYEQYF.